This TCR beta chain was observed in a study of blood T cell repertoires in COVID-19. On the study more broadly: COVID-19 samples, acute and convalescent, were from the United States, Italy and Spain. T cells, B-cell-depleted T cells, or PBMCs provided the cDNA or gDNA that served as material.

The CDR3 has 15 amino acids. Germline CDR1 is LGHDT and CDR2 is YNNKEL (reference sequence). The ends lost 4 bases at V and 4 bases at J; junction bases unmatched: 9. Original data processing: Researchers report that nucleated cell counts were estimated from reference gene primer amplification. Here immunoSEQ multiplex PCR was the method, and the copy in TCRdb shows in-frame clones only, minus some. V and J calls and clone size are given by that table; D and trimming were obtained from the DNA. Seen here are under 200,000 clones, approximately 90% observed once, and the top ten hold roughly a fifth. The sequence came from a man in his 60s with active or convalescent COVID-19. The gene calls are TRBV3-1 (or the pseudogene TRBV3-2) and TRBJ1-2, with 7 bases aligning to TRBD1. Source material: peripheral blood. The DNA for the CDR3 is TGTGCCAGCAGCCTTCGACAACAGGGGTTCTATGGCTACACCTTC. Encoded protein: CASSLRQQGFYGYTF.